This is a list of T cell receptor beta chains from one sample in a study of T cell responses to AZD1222 COVID-19 vaccine. Generated by immunoSEQ multiplex PCR, the TCRdb table keeps only in-frame clones and is missing some. In the table there are 90,000 to 150,000 clones, 87% of which are singletons. This sample comprised peripheral blood, obtained 28 days after the second AZD1222 dose. These receptors originate from an adult who received the AZD1222 COVID-19 vaccine. Both conserved end residues are part of each CDR3. D genes are given only for firm matches. A clone size is listed for some rows: how often the clone was seen (once, few, many), or a class if it is expanded.

TGTGCCAGCTCAGCTTTGCCGGGACAGCCTTTGAGGGCGGGTGGCTACACCTTC	CASSALPGQPLRAGGYTF	TRBV27	TRBJ1-2	.	TRBD1
TGTGCCAGCAGCTTCCACTGGAACACTGAAGCTTTCTTT	CASSFHWNTEAFF	TRBV5-4	TRBJ1-1	few	.
TGCAGTGTCACACAGGGGTATGGCTACACCTTC	CSVTQGYGYTF	TRBV20-1	TRBJ1-2	.	TRBD1
TGTGCCAGCAGCCCAAGCGGGGGGGCCCAAGAGACCCAGTACTTC	CASSPSGGAQETQYF	TRBV4-2	TRBJ2-5	.	TRBD2
TGTGCCAGCGGAATTGGGCCAAACACTGAAGCTTTCTTT	CASGIGPNTEAFF	TRBV6-5	TRBJ1-1	.	.
TGTGCCAGCAGCGTCACAGATAACTATGGCTACACCTTC	CASSVTDNYGYTF	TRBV9	TRBJ1-2	.	.
TGCAGTGCTAGTACAGGGGCCAATCAGCCCCAGCATTTT	CSASTGANQPQHF	TRBV20-1	TRBJ1-5	.	TRBD1
TGTGCCAGCAGTTTATCCGGGACAGGATGGTACGAGCAGTACTTC	CASSLSGTGWYEQYF	TRBV6-5	TRBJ2-7	.	TRBD1
TGTGCCAGTAGTACGATTAATGAAAAACTGTTTTTT	CASSTINEKLFF	TRBV19	TRBJ1-4	.	.
TGCGCCAGCAGCTTCCGACCAGGGGGCTTCCGTACGCAGTATTTT	CASSFRPGGFRTQYF	TRBV5-1	TRBJ2-3	.	TRBD1
TGTGCCAGCTCACCCCTATCCGAAGGTAAAGCTTTCTTT	CASSPLSEGKAFF	TRBV18	TRBJ1-1	.	.
TGTGCCAGCAGCTTGGAACTAGCGGGGGGTGAGGAGACCCAGTACTTC	CASSLELAGGEETQYF	TRBV5-8	TRBJ2-5	.	TRBD2
TGTGCCAGCAGCCAAGGCCGACCGAACTACTGGACAGATACGCAGTATTTT	CASSQGRPNYWTDTQYF	TRBV4-2	TRBJ2-3	.	.
TGTGCCAGCAGCCCTTTGGGTCGGAGGGCGGTAGCTGGAAACACCATATATTTT	CASSPLGRRAVAGNTIYF	TRBV7-8	TRBJ1-3	.	.
TGTGCCAGCAGTTACTCGCAAAATCAGCCCCAGCATTTT	CASSYSQNQPQHF	TRBV6-5	TRBJ1-5	.	.
TGTGCCAGTAGTGAGTCGAGACAGGGGAATGGACAGCCCCAGCATTTT	CASSESRQGNGQPQHF	TRBV19	TRBJ1-5	once	TRBD1
TGTGCCAGCAGCCAGACAGGGCTTCGATCACCCCTCCACTTT	CASSQTGLRSPLHF	TRBV3-1/TRBV3-2	TRBJ1-6	.	TRBD1
TGTGCCAGCACCTTCTTCGGCACGGGACAGACCTACGAGCAGTACTTC	CASTFFGTGQTYEQYF	TRBV2	TRBJ2-7	.	TRBD1
TGTGCCAGCACCCCCAGGGTCGGCGGTGAGCAGTACTTC	CASTPRVGGEQYF	TRBV7-3	TRBJ2-7	.	.
TGTGCCAGCGGATCTTACAGGGTGGCCGGGGAGCTGTTTTTT	CASGSYRVAGELFF	TRBV5-6	TRBJ2-2	.	.
TGTGCCAGCAGCTTAGGACCATCAGGGGGGGGCCAAGAGACCCAGTACTTC	CASSLGPSGGGQETQYF	TRBV11-2	TRBJ2-5	.	.
TGTGCCAGTAGGCCCGGGGTCCTAATGAACACTGAAGCTTTCTTT	CASRPGVLMNTEAFF	TRBV19	TRBJ1-1	few	.
TGTGCCAGCACCTTTAGCGGGGGAAATGAGCAGTTCTTC	CASTFSGGNEQFF	TRBV25-1	TRBJ2-1	.	TRBD2
TGTGCCAGCAGTGGGTCCACGGAGACCCAGTACTTC	CASSGSTETQYF	TRBV6-6	TRBJ2-5	.	.
TGCAGCGTTGTCAGGGGGCGCACCGGGGAGCTGTTTTTT	CSVVRGRTGELFF	TRBV29-1	TRBJ2-2	.	TRBD1
TGTGCCAGCAGCGCGCCTGGGGCACGCGTATCTGGAAACACCATATATTTT	CASSAPGARVSGNTIYF	TRBV7-9	TRBJ1-3	.	.
TGTGCCACCAGCAGAGACAGGGGGCCTCGCTCTGTTGGAAACACCATATATTTT	CATSRDRGPRSVGNTIYF	TRBV15	TRBJ1-3	.	TRBD1
TGTGCCAGCAGTGAATTCCGTTCTCGAAGGGGAAGGGGTCAAGAGACCCAGTACTTC	CASSEFRSRRGRGQETQYF	TRBV2	TRBJ2-5	.	.
TGTGCCATCAGTGAAGGTGCTACAAATCAGCCCCAGCATTTT	CAISEGATNQPQHF	TRBV10-3	TRBJ1-5	once	.
TGTGCCAGTAGTGTGGCAGACCCTCAGCCCCAGCATTTT	CASSVADPQPQHF	TRBV19	TRBJ1-5	.	.
TGTGCCAGCAGCTTAACGTCCTATTTCGATGAGCAGTTCTTC	CASSLTSYFDEQFF	TRBV7-3	TRBJ2-1	.	.
TGTGCCAGCAGTGAAGGAACAGGGCGATCCGGGAACACTGAAGCTTTCTTT	CASSEGTGRSGNTEAFF	TRBV6-1	TRBJ1-1	.	.
TGTGCCAGCAGGGGGACAGTGAATCAGCCCCAGCATTTT	CASRGTVNQPQHF	TRBV6-5	TRBJ1-5	once	TRBD1
TGTGCCAGCACCAACTGGGGGGACAGTAATGGCTACACCTTC	CASTNWGDSNGYTF	TRBV3-1/TRBV3-2	TRBJ1-2	.	TRBD1
TGTGCCAGCAGTCCCACCCACCAGGCCGGAGAGCTGTTTTTT	CASSPTHQAGELFF	TRBV6-2/TRBV6-3	TRBJ2-2	.	.
TGTGCCAGCAGCCATTCGGGTAGCAATCAGCCCCAGCATTTT	CASSHSGSNQPQHF	TRBV3-1/TRBV3-2	TRBJ1-5	once	.
TGTGCCAGTACCTTAACATCGTTCCATCGTGAAAAACTGTTTTTT	CASTLTSFHREKLFF	TRBV19	TRBJ1-4	.	.
TGCGCCAGCAGCCAACAACCTCCGGGACTAAATTCACCCCTCCACTTT	CASSQQPPGLNSPLHF	TRBV4-1	TRBJ1-6	.	.
TGCGCCAGCAGCTTCACAGGGGGTAGCACTGAAGCTTTCTTT	CASSFTGGSTEAFF	TRBV5-1	TRBJ1-1	.	TRBD1
TGTGCCATCAGTGCGAGACAGGGCTACGAGCAGTACTTC	CAISARQGYEQYF	TRBV10-3	TRBJ2-7	.	TRBD1
TGTGCCAGCAGCGTATTGGGGACTAATGAAAAACTGTTTTTT	CASSVLGTNEKLFF	TRBV9	TRBJ1-4	.	.
TGTGCCAGCAGCCGAGATAGGGCTCCGAAACCCGAGACCCAGTACTTC	CASSRDRAPKPETQYF	TRBV7-8	TRBJ2-5	.	.
TGTGCCAGCAGCTTCCAAGTGAACACTGAAGCTTTCTTT	CASSFQVNTEAFF	TRBV7-6	TRBJ1-1	.	.
TGTGCCAGCAGTGACCTGCAGAATTCACCCCTCCACTTT	CASSDLQNSPLHF	TRBV6-4	TRBJ1-6	.	.
TGTGCCATCAGTGAGTCAAGAAGGGACTATGGCTACACCTTC	CAISESRRDYGYTF	TRBV10-3	TRBJ1-2	once	.
TGTGCCAGCAGTGAATATGTAGCAGAGACCCAGTACTTC	CASSEYVAETQYF	TRBV25-1	TRBJ2-5	.	.